The 17 T cell receptor beta chains in this list originate from one sample, sequenced in a study of T cells in localized non-small cell lung cancer. Sequencing was performed with immunoSEQ multiplex PCR; in TCRdb, only in-frame clones are kept and a portion is missing. The table records about 59,000 clones, 85% to 90% of them present only once. The sample was peripheral blood, taken before any cancer treatment. All receptors come from a woman aged 40-75 years with stage I lung adenocarcinoma.

The chain couples TRBV27 to TRBJ2-2; the match to TRBD1 covers 7 bases. Germline assignment: CDR1 MNHEY and CDR2 SMNVEV (reference sequence). CDR3 size: 18 residues. Trimming took 6 bases from V and 2 from J; bases not matched to a gene: 15. In DNA, the CDR3 is TGTGCCAGCAGCCAGAGACAGGGCCTCCTTACAAACACCGGGGAGCTGTTTTTT. Its translation: CASSQRQGLLTNTGELFF.

The CDR3 protein is CASSLEPTSEAFF. DNA of the CDR3: TGCGCCAGCAGCTTGGAGCCAACTTCTGAAGCTTTCTTT. The V gene is TRBV5-1, the J gene TRBJ1-1; D is undetermined. This CDR3 has 13 amino acids. Germline CDR1 is SGHRS and CDR2 is YFSETQ. Trimming stripped 0 bases from V and 6 bases from J, with 9 bases between.

J is TRBJ1-3 and V is TRBV19; D not certain. Germline V gene sequence: CDR1 LNHDA, CDR2 SQIVND (reference sequence). The CDR3 has 15 amino acids. The V and J ends lost 5 bases and 3 bases respectively, with 14 bases between them. CDR3 residues: CASSLQWSLGNTIYF. The CDR3 DNA is TGTGCCAGTAGTCTCCAGTGGAGCCTTGGAAACACCATATATTTT.

This chain joins TRBV6-6 and TRBJ2-7, with 7 bases that match TRBD1. V lost 0 bases to trimming and J lost 3 bases; unmatched junction nucleotides: 2. Germline V gene lookup returns CDR1 MNHNY and CDR2 SVGAGI (reference sequence). The CDR3 has 14 residues. Written as DNA, the CDR3 is TGTGCCAGCAGTTACTCGGACAGGAACTACGAGCAGTACTTC. Translated: CASSYSDRNYEQYF.

The chain carries TRBV27 and TRBJ2-7; TRBD2 matches at 8 bases. The J segment lost 2 bases and the V segment lost 4 bases, leaving 4 bases of the junction unmatched. The germline gives CDR1 MNHEY, CDR2 SMNVEV (reference sequence). The CDR3 runs 14 residues. CDR3: CASSSTSGTYEQYF. In DNA form, the CDR3 reads TGTGCCAGCAGTTCAACTAGCGGTACCTACGAGCAGTACTTC.

This chain uses TRBV5-6 with TRBJ2-6; D unclear. Between the trimmed V and J ends, which lost 0 bases and 0 bases, there was a span of 7 bases. This CDR3 region has 16 residues. CDR1 is SGHDT, CDR2 YYEEEE, per germline. The CDR3 nucleotides read TGTGCCAGCAGCTTGGATGGGGTCTCTGGGGCCAACGTCCTGACTTTC. Translating gives CASSLDGVSGANVLTF.

V gene TRBV10-2 combines with J gene TRBJ2-3; 10 bases are a match to TRBD1. The CDR3 contains 16 residues. CDR1 is WSHSY and CDR2 is SAAADI in the germline V gene. Losses at the gene ends were 4 bases for V and 0 bases for J; bases not matched to a gene: 4. The DNA for the CDR3 is TGCGCCAGCAGTGGTTCGGGACAGGGGAGCACAGATACGCAGTATTTT. It encodes CASSGSGQGSTDTQYF.

The rearrangement uses TRBV11-3 and TRBJ2-5; possibly TRBD1 for D (6 bases). This CDR3 is built from 14 residues. Trimming removed 4 bases at V and 5 bases at J, with 14 bases between. Germline V lookup: CDR1 SGHNT, CDR2 YENEEA. The CDR3 DNA follows: TGTGCCAGCAGCTCAACGGACAGATCTGAGACCCAGTACTTC. Its translation: CASSSTDRSETQYF.

This clone showed up just once. The rearrangement uses TRBV4-3 and TRBJ2-4; 9 nucleotides match TRBD1. The V gene end was trimmed by 0 bases and the J gene end by 6 bases; junction bases not matched to a gene: 6. Germline assignment: CDR1 LGHNA and CDR2 YSLEER. This CDR3 contains 16 residues. The CDR3 DNA is TGCGCCAGCAGCCAAGAGCTAGGGACAGGGAGAAACATTCAGTACTTC. Amino acid sequence: CASSQELGTGRNIQYF.

The chain is built from TRBV28 and TRBJ2-5; D might be TRBD2 (5 bases). Germline V lookup: CDR1 MDHEN, CDR2 SYDVKM. V gave up 10 bases and J gave up 5 bases, with 20 bases separating them. This CDR3 comprises 14 residues. The CDR3 sequence is CATALGEVSETQYF. The CDR3 DNA reads TGTGCCACCGCCCTGGGAGAGGTGTCGGAGACCCAGTACTTC.

This clone was detected a few times. The chain uses TRBV2 and TRBJ1-2; no clear D gene. Trimming removed 8 bases from V and 4 bases from J, with 14 bases in between. The CDR3 covers 13 residues. The germline gives CDR1 SNHLY, CDR2 FYNNEI. The CDR3 region has the DNA TGTGCCAGCCGGATCTCCGGTGGCTATGGCTACACCTTC. Its translation is CASRISGGYGYTF.

The chain recombines TRBV27 with TRBJ1-1; D gene uncertain. In germline, CDR1 is MNHEY, CDR2 SMNVEV (reference sequence). The CDR3 has 15 residues. V was pared by 2 bases and J by 0 bases, with 10 bases between. The CDR3 loop reads CASSLEQNMNTEAFF. The CDR3 coding sequence is TGTGCCAGCAGTTTAGAACAGAACATGAACACTGAAGCTTTCTTT.

The V and J genes are TRBV5-1 and TRBJ2-5, with a weak D call TRBD2 (5 bases). CDR1 is SGHRS, CDR2 YFSETQ, per germline. The CDR3 sequence is 15 residues long. The V gene lost 0 bases and the J gene lost 5 bases, with 14 bases spanning the gap. The CDR3 sequence: CASSLGGSDAETQYF. The CDR3 DNA is TGCGCCAGCAGCTTGGGCGGTAGCGATGCGGAGACCCAGTACTTC.

For this clone: At one of its ends the junction is not consistent with the germline gene, which may arise from a read error. The chain uses TRBV19 and TRBJ2-3; TRBD2 matches 11 bases. Per germline, CDR1 LNHDA and CDR2 SQIVND (reference sequence). CDR3 length: 14 amino acids. CDR3 DNA: TGTGCCAGTAGCATAGCGGGGGGGCAGGATACGCAGTATTTT. Protein product: CASSIAGGQDTQYF.

This chain uses TRBV28 with TRBJ2-1, with D uncertain. With 3 bases removed from V and 8 bases from J, the gap between germline ends came to 8 bases. CDR3 length equals 12 residues. CDR1 and CDR2 (germline): MDHEN, SYDVKM. The CDR3 reads CASSFQSDEQFF. In DNA form, the CDR3 reads TGTGCCAGCAGTTTTCAATCGGATGAGCAGTTCTTC.

The chain joins TRBV28 to TRBJ2-1, with 9 bases fitting TRBD2. The CDR3 has 16 residues. Germline CDR1 reads MDHEN; CDR2 reads SYDVKM. V shed 7 bases and J 7 bases; nucleotides not matched to a gene: 14. CDR3 nucleotides: TGTGCCAGCACTCCAACCCTTAGCGGGAGAGGGAATGAGCAGTTCTTC. Its translation: CASTPTLSGRGNEQFF. Supplemented by reference TRBV28 and TRBJ2-1, the full variable domain reads DVKVTQSSRYLVKRTGEKVFLECVQDMDHENMFWYRQDPGLGLRLIYFSYDVKMKEKGDIPEGYSVSREKKERFSLILESASTNQTSMYLCASTPTLSGRGNEQFFGPGTRLTVL.

The V call is TRBV5-1, the J call TRBJ2-2; 8 bases match TRBD2. Germline V gives CDR1 SGHRS, CDR2 YFSETQ. This CDR3 contains 15 residues. V shed 4 bases and J 7 bases; nucleotides not matched to a gene: 9. CDR3: CASSGWTSMNGELFF. CDR3 in DNA: TGCGCCAGCAGCGGATGGACTAGCATGAACGGGGAGCTGTTTTTT.